The T cell receptor (beta chain) under discussion was sequenced for a study of T cells after posttransplantation cyclophosphamide. Study observations and caveats: After PTCy, TRB diversity resembled that of CNI/methotrexate controls. Donor CD8+ memory clones often dominated recipient blood repertoires at later times. Tissue-infiltrating T cells from skin or gut overlapped little with blood T cells.

On the day of bone marrow donation, the related graft donor provided peripheral blood. CDR3 length equals 19 residues. V trimming: 1 base; J trimming: 0 bases; junction bases outside the gene matches: 12. The germline V gene has CDR1 SGHAT and CDR2 FQNNGV. With regard to this clone: Its antigen is as yet unknown.

TCRdb's copy holds only in-frame clones and misses some; the assay was immunoSEQ multiplex PCR. Found here are 25,000 to 35,000 clones, no singletons; the ten largest cover around 5%. The chain couples TRBV11-2 to TRBJ1-1, with TRBD1 matching over 9 bases. Sequenced: PBMCs. The receptor was derived from a woman in her 30s in good health and a related stem cell transplant donor. This CDR3 is CASSLALRGQGRMNTEAFF. CDR3 nucleotides: TGTGCCAGCAGCTTAGCACTCCGGGGACAGGGAAGGATGAACACTGAAGCTTTCTTT.